This is a list of T cell receptor beta chains from one sample in a study of Ad26.COV2.S vaccination and SARS-CoV-2 variants. The assay was immunoSEQ multiplex PCR, and TCRdb's table has in-frame clones only and misses some. The sample lists hundreds of thousands of clones, about 89% occurring once. Sequencing used peripheral blood, obtained in a trial of Ad26.COV2.S vaccine versus placebo. These TCRs come from a person between 18 and 60 years old who received the Ad26.COV2.S COVID-19 vaccine or a placebo. CDR3s include the opening cysteine and the closing phenylalanine or tryptophan. Each record gives: J gene, D gene, clone size, V gene, CDR3 protein, CDR3 DNA. D genes are given only for firm matches. Clone size is given for some rows only: seen once, a few or many times, or a class if the clone is expanded.

>TRBJ2-2|.|many|TRBV7-2
CASSPEAARLRGFTGELFF
TGTGCCAGCAGCCCGGAAGCTGCTAGATTGAGGGGCTTTACCGGGGAGCTGTTTTTT
>TRBJ1-5|.|.|TRBV24-1
CATSKEGSQPQHF
TGTGCCACCAGCAAAGAGGGGAGTCAGCCCCAGCATTTT
>TRBJ2-2|TRBD2|.|TRBV5-1
CASSPGRVDTGELFF
TGCGCCAGCAGCCCTGGGAGGGTGGACACCGGGGAGCTGTTTTTT
>TRBJ2-7|.|.|TRBV13
CASSLEWGEQYF
TGTGCCAGCAGCTTAGAGTGGGGCGAGCAGTACTTC
>TRBJ1-1|.|.|TRBV30
CAWELGNTEAFF
TGTGCCTGGGAGTTAGGGAACACTGAAGCTTTCTTT
>TRBJ2-3|TRBD2|few|TRBV11-3
CASSLSSGISTDTQYF
TGTGCCAGCAGCTTATCTAGCGGGATCAGCACAGATACGCAGTATTTT
>TRBJ1-5|TRBD1|.|TRBV3-1/TRBV3-2
CASSPGTGSQPQHF
TGTGCCAGCAGCCCCGGGACAGGGAGTCAGCCCCAGCATTTT
>TRBJ2-7|.|.|TRBV20-1
CSARSYEQYF
TGCAGTGCTAGGAGCTACGAGCAGTACTTC
>TRBJ2-1|TRBD2|.|TRBV29-1
CSVGLRGSSYNEQFF
TGCAGCGTTGGTTTGCGGGGGAGCTCCTACAATGAGCAGTTCTTC
>TRBJ1-5|.|few|TRBV30
CAWSVLASNQPQHF
TGTGCCTGGAGTGTACTTGCGTCCAATCAGCCCCAGCATTTT
>TRBJ2-2|TRBD1|.|TRBV24-1
CATSDLGGTGNTGELFF
TGTGCCACCAGTGATTTGGGGGGGACAGGGAACACCGGGGAGCTGTTTTTT
>TRBJ1-1|.|once|TRBV13
CASTFPAGGTEAFF
TGTGCCAGCACCTTCCCCGCTGGGGGAACTGAAGCTTTCTTT
>TRBJ1-2|.|.|TRBV6-1
CASSEAGDYGYTF
TGTGCCAGCAGTGAAGCAGGAGACTATGGCTACACCTTC
>TRBJ2-4|.|.|TRBV18
CASSPPAGAKNIQYF
TGTGCCAGCTCACCACCGGCCGGAGCCAAAAACATTCAGTACTTC
>TRBJ2-1|.|.|TRBV2
CASARDGSYNEQFF
TGTGCCAGCGCCCGGGACGGCTCCTACAATGAGCAGTTCTTC
>TRBJ2-3|TRBD2|.|TRBV5-1
CASSSQRGSTDTQYF
TGCGCCAGCAGCTCCCAGCGGGGTAGCACAGATACGCAGTATTTT
>TRBJ2-7|.|.|TRBV3-1/TRBV3-2
CASSQSDSFSYEQYF
TGTGCCAGCAGCCAATCTGACTCCTTTAGCTACGAGCAGTACTTC
>TRBJ2-5|.|.|TRBV27
CASSRDTEETQYF
TGTGCCAGCAGTAGGGACACGGAAGAGACCCAGTACTTC
>TRBJ2-4|.|.|TRBV18
CASSPRPPSESSKNIQYF
TGTGCCAGCTCACCAAGACCCCCCTCGGAGAGTTCCAAAAACATTCAGTACTTC
>TRBJ2-5|.|.|TRBV29-1
CSVEQRQVGETQYF
TGCAGCGTTGAACAGAGACAGGTGGGAGAGACCCAGTACTTC
>TRBJ1-5|TRBD1|.|TRBV6-4
CASSDRENQPQHF
TGTGCCAGCAGCGACAGGGAGAATCAGCCCCAGCATTTT
>TRBJ1-1|.|.|TRBV29-1
CSGQPTGAEAFF
TGCAGCGGACAGCCCACGGGAGCTGAAGCTTTCTTT
>TRBJ1-6|.|.|TRBV12-3/TRBV12-4
CASTVWGSYPLHF
TGTGCCAGCACTGTTTGGGGATCTTACCCCCTCCACTTT
>TRBJ2-2|.|.|TRBV5-1
CASSLGVGETNTGELFF
TGCGCCAGCAGCTTGGGAGTAGGAGAGACGAACACCGGGGAGCTGTTTTTT
>TRBJ1-1|.|.|TRBV7-2
CASSPSSWSTEAFF
TGTGCCAGCAGCCCGAGTAGTTGGAGTACTGAAGCTTTCTTT
>TRBJ2-7|TRBD1|few|TRBV7-3
CASSPTGGSYEQYF
TGTGCCAGCAGCCCGACAGGGGGCTCCTACGAGCAGTACTTC
>TRBJ2-3|.|.|TRBV2
CASSNREIQDTQYF
TGTGCCAGCAGCAACAGGGAAATCCAAGATACGCAGTATTTT
>TRBJ2-1|.|.|TRBV12-3/TRBV12-4
CASSRRVEQFF
TGTGCCAGCAGTCGGAGGGTTGAGCAGTTCTTC
>TRBJ1-5|.|.|TRBV20-1
CSAGGRQPQHF
TGCAGTGCGGGGGGCCGTCAGCCCCAGCATTTT
>TRBJ1-2|.|.|TRBV9
CASSVETALNYGYTF
TGTGCCAGCAGCGTAGAAACAGCTCTTAACTATGGCTACACCTTC
>TRBJ1-4|.|.|TRBV18
CASSPRGTNEKLFF
TGTGCCAGCTCACCGAGAGGGACTAATGAAAAACTGTTTTTT
>TRBJ2-6|TRBD2|.|TRBV4-2
CASSQGLAGGNGANVLTF
TGTGCCAGCAGCCAAGGACTAGCGGGAGGTAATGGGGCCAACGTCCTGACTTTC
>TRBJ1-2|TRBD1|.|TRBV5-1
CASSLTGQGEGYTF
TGCGCCAGCAGCTTGACGGGACAGGGTGAGGGCTACACCTTC
>TRBJ1-4|.|.|TRBV2
CASSGTLPAKLFF
TGTGCCAGCAGTGGAACCCTCCCGGCAAAACTGTTTTTT
>TRBJ2-2|.|.|TRBV24-1
CATSRAGANTGELFF
TGTGCCACCAGTAGGGCAGGAGCAAACACCGGGGAGCTGTTTTTT
>TRBJ2-2|TRBD1|.|TRBV27
CASSSQGGELFF
TGTGCCAGCAGTTCACAGGGGGGGGAGCTGTTTTTT
>TRBJ1-5|.|.|TRBV10-2
CASSLAQGLHQPQHF
TGCGCCAGCAGCCTAGCACAGGGCCTACATCAGCCCCAGCATTTT
>TRBJ2-2|.|.|TRBV9
CASSVLGANTGELFF
TGTGCCAGCAGCGTCTTAGGGGCGAACACCGGGGAGCTGTTTTTT
>TRBJ2-1|.|.|TRBV12-5
CASGLPNSNEQFF
TGTGCTAGTGGTTTGCCAAATTCCAATGAGCAGTTCTTC